This TCR beta chain comes out of a study of blood T cell repertoires in COVID-19. The CDR3 spans 17 residues. V lost 3 bases to trimming and J lost 2 bases, with 19 bases between them. CDR1 SGHTA and CDR2 FQGNSA come from the germline V gene. Profiled with immunoSEQ multiplex PCR; TCRdb holds only in-frame clones, not every one. This sample has approximately 200,000 clones, with about four fifths found just once. The sample consisted of PBMCs or T cells enriched from blood (not recorded which). This TCR came from a man aged 55 to 69 who had recovered from COVID-19. The genes are TRBV7-2 and TRBJ1-2, with D tentatively TRBD1 (5 bases). CDR3 in amino acids: CASSFSPLGGNNYGYTF. The DNA of the CDR3 is TGTGCCAGCAGCTTCAGTCCTCTGGGGGGAAACAACTATGGCTACACCTTC.